What follows is one TCR beta chain and its context. No antigen is known for it. This sample was included in a study of blood T cells in healthy people across ages. Regarding the study as a whole: Estimates of total diversity, which came from one million sequenced T cells, were considered to be underestimates.

The authors ran a second PCR of roughly 7 to 11 cycles using a sample-barcoded 5' primer and a J-beta primer mix. TCRdb analysed the 5' RACE reads with MiXCR anew, one entry per CDR3 protein. The table has approximately 490,000 distinct CDR3 sequences, about 24% seen once. Germline lookup yields CDR1 MDHEN and CDR2 SYDVKM. The CDR3 runs 15 residues. V lost 6 bases, J lost 5 bases, and 12 bases stayed unmatched. In addition, the sample was reused for a study of T cells of mothers and their children. That source adds: All extracted RNA went into cDNA synthesis, around 1.6 ug per 15 ul. Whether related or unrelated, pairs show similar shaping of TCR recombination output by thymic selection.

This TCR was recovered from a boy between 10 and 17 years old in good health. This chain uses TRBV28 with TRBJ2-5; 7 nucleotides agree with TRBD1. Sequenced: blood. DNA for the CDR3: TGTGCCAGCAGCTTGCAACCGGGACAGAGGGAGACCCAGTACTTC. It codes for CASSLQPGQRETQYF.